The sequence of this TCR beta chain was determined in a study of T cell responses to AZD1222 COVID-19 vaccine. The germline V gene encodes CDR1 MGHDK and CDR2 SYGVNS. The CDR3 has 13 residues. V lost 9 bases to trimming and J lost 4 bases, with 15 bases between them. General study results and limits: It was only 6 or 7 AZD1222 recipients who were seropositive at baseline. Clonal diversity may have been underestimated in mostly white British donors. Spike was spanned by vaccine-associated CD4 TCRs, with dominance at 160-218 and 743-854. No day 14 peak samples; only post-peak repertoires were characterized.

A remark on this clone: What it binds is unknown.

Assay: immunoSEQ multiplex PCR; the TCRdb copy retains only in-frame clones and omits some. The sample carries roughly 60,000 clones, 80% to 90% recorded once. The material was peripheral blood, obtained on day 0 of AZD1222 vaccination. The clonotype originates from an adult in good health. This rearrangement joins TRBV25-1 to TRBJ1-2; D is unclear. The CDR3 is CASNGGSLYGYTF. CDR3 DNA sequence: TGTGCCAGTAACGGAGGGAGCCTCTATGGCTACACCTTC.